The 16 T cell receptor beta chains in this list originate from one sample, sequenced in a study of T cells in localized non-small cell lung cancer (dated by TCRdb to about 2020). The library was made by the immunoSEQ multiplex PCR assay. The immuneACCESS repertoire file appears here via TCRdb, limited to in-frame rearrangements. These files lack a portion of the clones; in checked studies, under half of the deficit traces to unresolved V genes, and the cause of the others is not known. This sample gives 30,000 or so clones in total; nearly 90% of them show up just once. Approximately 10% of the sample belongs to the ten largest clones. The sample in question was peripheral blood, obtained before any cancer treatment. The receptors were sampled from a woman aged 40 to 75 with stage I lung adenocarcinoma.

The chain uses TRBV30 and TRBJ1-5, with no clear D. The CDR3 covers 14 residues. Trimming stripped 0 bases from V and 1 base from J, with 7 bases between. The germline CDR1 and CDR2 sequences are GTSNPN and SVGIG (reference sequence). CDR3 amino acids: CAWSVSGSNQPQHF. In DNA form, the CDR3 reads TGTGCCTGGAGTGTTTCGGGGAGCAATCAGCCCCAGCATTTT.

The chain links TRBV7-2 to TRBJ2-1, with D unresolved. V lost 1 base and J 3 bases, leaving 10 bases between the germline ends. The CDR3 is 15 residues long. CDR1 is SGHTA and CDR2 is FQGNSA in the germline V gene. CDR3 residues: CASSLEVDLYNEQFF. In DNA, the CDR3 is TGTGCCAGCAGCTTAGAGGTGGACCTCTACAATGAGCAGTTCTTC.

The chain uses TRBV4-1 and TRBJ1-4, with D maybe TRBD1 (6 bases). From germline, CDR1 is MGHRA and CDR2 YSYEKL. This CDR3 contains 14 residues. The V end lost 6 bases, the J end lost 4 bases, and 12 bases lay between the germline ends. In nucleotides, the CDR3 is TGCGCCAGCAGGGGGGCAGCTAATAATGAAAAACTGTTTTTT. It is translated as CASRGAANNEKLFF.

The genes are TRBV4-1 and TRBJ2-1, with 9 bases identical to TRBD2. This CDR3 has 17 residues. Losses at the gene ends were 3 bases for V and 4 bases for J; bases not matched to a gene: 10. CDR1 and CDR2 from the germline V gene are MGHRA and YSYEKL. The CDR3 region is CASSHLGGSGSYNEQFF. The CDR3, as DNA: TGCGCCAGCAGCCACCTGGGGGGTAGCGGGAGTTACAATGAGCAGTTCTTC.

The rearrangement links TRBV11-2 to TRBJ2-7; TRBD1 matches 8 bases. CDR1 is SGHAT, CDR2 FQNNGV, per germline. The V gene end was trimmed by 5 bases and the J gene end by 2 bases; junction bases not matched to a gene: 5. The CDR3 length is 14 residues. The CDR3 coding sequence is TGTGCCAGCAGCCCAGGACAGGGCCCCTACGAGCAGTACTTC. Translating it yields CASSPGQGPYEQYF.

This sequence joins TRBV28 and TRBJ1-4, with 8 bases that match TRBD1. CDR1 is MDHEN and CDR2 is SYDVKM in the germline V gene. V lost 4 bases and J lost 3; bases outside the gene matches: 1. The CDR3 consists of 14 residues. The CDR3 sequence is CASSSGGPNEKLFF. The CDR3 nucleotides read TGTGCCAGCAGTTCAGGGGGCCCTAATGAAAAACTGTTTTTT.

The chain employs TRBV20-1 and TRBJ2-7; D ambiguous. Germline V lookup: CDR1 DFQATT, CDR2 SNEGSKA (reference sequence). V was cut by 6 bases and J by 6 bases, with 9 bases left in between. This CDR3 is 10 amino acids long. Here the CDR3 DNA reads TGCAGTGCCGGTATCTTCGAGCAGTACTTC. It yields the protein CSAGIFEQYF.

The rearrangement joins TRBV11-3 to TRBJ2-2; perhaps TRBD2 as D (5 bases). Trimming left V 5 bases short and J 5 bases short, with 6 bases between. The CDR3 length is 12 residues. The germline V gene encodes CDR1 SGHNT and CDR2 YENEEA. Here the CDR3 DNA reads TGTGCCAGCAGCCCGGGGACCGGGGAGCTGTTTTTT. Translation: CASSPGTGELFF. The entire variable domain, with the rest obtained from reference TRBV11-3 and TRBJ2-2, is as follows: EAGVVQSPRYKIIEKKQPVAFWCNPISGHNTLYWYLQNLGQGPELLIRYENEEAVDDSQLPKDRFSAERLKGVDSTLKIQPAELGDSAVYLCASSPGTGELFFGEGSRLTVL.

The CDR3 region is CASSVGAGWGTEAFF. The CDR3 DNA sequence: TGTGCCAGCAGCGTAGGGGCAGGGTGGGGCACTGAAGCTTTCTTT. The chain combines TRBV9 with TRBJ1-1, with D tentatively TRBD1 (5 bases). The CDR3 spans 15 residues. The ends were cut back, 0 bases at V and 4 bases at J, with 13 bases in the middle. Germline V gene lookup returns CDR1 SGDLS and CDR2 YYNGEE.

This chain links TRBV4-1 with TRBJ2-7; D may be TRBD2 (6 bases). This CDR3 spans 16 amino acids. V lost 2 bases, J lost 4 bases, and 18 bases lay in between. CDR1 is MGHRA, CDR2 YSYEKL, per germline. CDR3 region: CASSQIFSGSQYEQYF. DNA for the CDR3: TGCGCCAGCAGCCAAATCTTCAGCGGGTCCCAATACGAGCAGTACTTC.

The gene calls are TRBV6-1 and TRBJ2-6, with D uncertain. Germline-derived CDR1 and CDR2 are MNHNS and SASEGT. V was trimmed by 0 bases and J by 0 bases, leaving 6 bases between them. CDR3 size: 16 residues. CDR3 amino acids: CASSEAQSSGANVLTF. CDR3 in DNA: TGTGCCAGCAGTGAAGCGCAGAGCTCTGGGGCCAACGTCCTGACTTTC.

In this sample, this clone turned up once. V gene TRBV7-2 combines with J gene TRBJ2-7; a possible D gene is TRBD2 (5 bases). V was trimmed by 5 bases and J by 1 base, leaving 15 bases between them. This CDR3 region has 15 residues. CDR1 and CDR2 from the germline V gene are SGHTA and FQGNSA. The CDR3 sequence: CASSPPGGYSYEQYF. CDR3 DNA sequence: TGTGCCAGCAGCCCCCCGGGCGGGTATTCCTACGAGCAGTACTTC.

This CDR3 is CASSPARGNQPQHF. In DNA, the CDR3 is TGTGCCAGCAGTCCAGCCCGGGGGAATCAGCCCCAGCATTTT. This chain uses TRBV28 with TRBJ1-5; D is possibly TRBD1 (5 bases). Germline-derived CDR1 and CDR2 are MDHEN and SYDVKM. Trimming pared 5 bases from V and 4 bases from J, leaving 12 bases between. This CDR3 region has 14 residues.

The chain employs TRBV28 and TRBJ2-1, with D uncertain. The length of the CDR3 is 12 residues. V shed 3 bases and J shed 10 bases, with 10 bases lying between them. The V gene's germline CDR1 is MDHEN and CDR2 SYDVKM. Here the CDR3 reads CASSFQWLEQFF. In nucleotides, the CDR3 is TGTGCCAGCAGTTTTCAATGGTTGGAGCAGTTCTTC.

This chain connects TRBV5-4 to TRBJ1-4, with D tentatively TRBD1 (5 bases). From germline, CDR1 is SGHNT and CDR2 YYREEE (reference sequence). Trimming stripped 3 bases from V and 5 bases from J, with 11 bases between. The CDR3 has 14 amino acids. The CDR3 reads CASSWAGANEKLFF. In nucleotides, the CDR3 is TGTGCCAGCAGCTGGGCTGGGGCCAATGAAAAACTGTTTTTT. Variable domain in full (rest from reference TRBV5-4 and TRBJ1-4): ETGVTQSPTHLIKTRGQQVTLRCSSQSGHNTVSWYQQALGQGPQFIFQYYREEENGRGNFPPRFSGLQFPNYSSELNVNALELDDSALYLCASSWAGANEKLFFGSGTQLSVL.

This clone was detected once. The rearrangement uses TRBV5-1 and TRBJ2-2; TRBD2 matches at 7 bases. The CDR3 length is 15 residues. J lost 6 bases, V lost 3 bases, and 8 bases had no gene match. Germline V CDR1 and CDR2: SGHRS, YFSETQ. This CDR3 reads CASSSKTSAAGELFF. The CDR3 DNA reads TGCGCCAGCAGCTCCAAAACTAGCGCAGCCGGGGAGCTGTTTTTT.